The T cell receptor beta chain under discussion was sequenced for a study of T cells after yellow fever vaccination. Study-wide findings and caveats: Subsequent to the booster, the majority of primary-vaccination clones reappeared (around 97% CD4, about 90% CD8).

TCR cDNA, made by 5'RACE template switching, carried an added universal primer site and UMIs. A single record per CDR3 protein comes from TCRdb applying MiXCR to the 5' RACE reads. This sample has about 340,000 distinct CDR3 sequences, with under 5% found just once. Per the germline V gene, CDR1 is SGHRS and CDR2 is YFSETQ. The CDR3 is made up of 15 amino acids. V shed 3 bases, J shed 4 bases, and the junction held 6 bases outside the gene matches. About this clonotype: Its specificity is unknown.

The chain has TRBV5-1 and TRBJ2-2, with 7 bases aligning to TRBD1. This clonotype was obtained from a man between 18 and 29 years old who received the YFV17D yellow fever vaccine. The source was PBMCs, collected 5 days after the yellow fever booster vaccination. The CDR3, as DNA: TGCGCCAGCAGCTACCGGGACAGTTCCACCGGGGAGCTGTTTTTT. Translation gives CASSYRDSSTGELFF. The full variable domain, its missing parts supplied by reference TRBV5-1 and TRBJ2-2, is KAGVTQTPRYLIKTRGQQVTLSCSPISGHRSVSWYQQTPGQGLQFLFEYFSETQRNKGNFPGRFSGRQFSNSRSEMNVSTLELGDSALYLCASSYRDSSTGELFFGEGSRLTVL.